This T cell receptor (beta chain) was found in a study of blood T cell repertoires in COVID-19. Study summary: Spain, Italy and the United States supplied samples that represented acute and convalescent COVID-19. PBMCs, B-cell-depleted T cells, or T cells were the source of the cDNA or gDNA that made up the material.

In the original workflow: By means of reference gene primer amplification, nucleated cell counts were estimated. Sequencing used immunoSEQ multiplex PCR; TCRdb keeps in-frame clones, though not all of them. V and J calls and clone size are copied from that table; D and trimming were computed from the DNA. The sample records fewer than 25,000 clones, around 90% being singletons. Looked up from germline, CDR1 is SGHTA and CDR2 is FQGNSA. CDR3 size: 13 residues. Trimming at V came to 3 bases and at J to 7 bases, leaving 6 bases not matched to a gene. The receptor comes from a human donor in a cohort sampled during active COVID-19. Material: peripheral blood. The V call is TRBV7-2, the J call TRBJ2-7; 7 bases line up with TRBD1. The CDR3 nucleotides are TGTGCCAGCAGCTTCGGACAGGTGGGGGAGCAGTACTTC. Translated, it gives CASSFGQVGEQYF.